Listed here are 21 T cell receptor beta chains from one sample, sequenced in a study of OX40 agonist ivuxolimab in advanced cancers. Only in-frame clones appear in the TCRdb table, and some are missing; sequencing was by immunoSEQ multiplex PCR. The sample contains roughly 90,000 clones, around 88% of which appear only once. Sequenced material: CD4+ or CD8+ T cells sorted from blood, taken in a trial of the OX40 agonist ivuxolimab. Receptor source: an adult with an advanced solid tumor such as melanoma, head and neck, liver or kidney cancer.

The rearrangement uses TRBV19 and TRBJ1-5; 7 positions match TRBD1. J was trimmed by 7 bases and V by 4 bases; bases with no gene match: 4. CDR1 is LNHDA and CDR2 is SQIVND in the germline V gene (reference sequence). CDR3 length: 13 residues. The CDR3 is CASSKTGEQPQHF. The CDR3 nucleotides read TGTGCCAGTAGTAAAACAGGGGAACAGCCCCAGCATTTT.

The chain is built from TRBV30 and TRBJ2-3; TRBD2 is a possible D gene (7 bases). Trimming shortened V by 5 bases and J by 2 bases, and 17 bases separated the two germline ends. Germline assignment: CDR1 GTSNPN and CDR2 SVGIG (reference sequence). This CDR3 has 15 residues. The CDR3 here is CAWSTGRGPTDTQYF. The CDR3 nucleotides read TGTGCCTGGTCTACGGGGCGGGGGCCCACAGATACGCAGTATTTT.

The rearrangement joins TRBV6-1 to TRBJ1-3; D is uncertain. This CDR3 has 13 residues. V lost 5 bases and J lost 4, with 9 bases in between. Germline assignment: CDR1 MNHNS and CDR2 SASEGT. CDR3 protein: CASSPGLGNTIYF. The CDR3 DNA follows: TGTGCCAGCAGTCCCGGACTCGGAAACACCATATATTTT.

The rearrangement joins TRBV29-1 to TRBJ2-3; D gene uncertain. V was cut by 5 bases and J by 4 bases, with 10 bases left in between. CDR3 length: 12 residues. In germline, CDR1 is SQVTM, CDR2 ANQGSEA. The CDR3 spells CSVYFQSDTQYF. The CDR3 nucleotides read TGCAGCGTTTATTTCCAGTCAGATACGCAGTATTTT.

The rearrangement links TRBV9 to TRBJ2-7, with 9 nucleotides matching TRBD2. J was trimmed by 2 bases and V by 0 bases; bases with no gene match: 3. This CDR3 spans 15 amino acids. The germline gives CDR1 SGDLS, CDR2 YYNGEE. Here the CDR3 reads CASSVGLAEAYEQYF. Here the CDR3 DNA reads TGTGCCAGCAGCGTAGGACTAGCGGAGGCCTACGAGCAGTACTTC.

This clone was counted once. The genes are TRBV19 and TRBJ2-7; 8 bases align to TRBD1. The CDR3 runs to 16 residues. The trim removed 2 bases at V and 5 bases at J, leaving 11 bases unmatched. Per the germline V gene, CDR1 is LNHDA and CDR2 is SQIVND (reference sequence). In nucleotides, the CDR3 is TGTGCCAGTAGTATACCCGGACAGGGAGTGAAAAACGAGCAGTACTTC. It encodes CASSIPGQGVKNEQYF.

The chain is built from TRBV5-1 and TRBJ2-2, with TRBD2 matching over 8 bases. V lost 5 bases, J lost 6 bases, and 6 bases stayed unmatched. The CDR3 consists of 14 residues. Per the germline V gene, CDR1 is SGHRS and CDR2 is YFSETQ. CDR3 residues: CASSPTSVPGELFF. The CDR3 DNA follows: TGCGCCAGCAGTCCGACTAGCGTCCCCGGGGAGCTGTTTTTT.

Regarding this clone: The junction differs from germline at one of its ends, possibly a read error. The DNA of the CDR3 is TGTGCTAGCAGCCCCCGGGCAGGGCCGAACACCGGGGAGCTGTTTTTT. Its protein is CASSPRAGPNTGELFF. This sequence joins TRBV7-7 and TRBJ2-2, with TRBD1 as a possible D gene (5 bases). This CDR3 is built from 16 residues. CDR1 and CDR2 (germline): SSHAT, FNYEAQ (reference sequence).

The chain carries TRBV6-5 and TRBJ1-2; the D is unclear. Germline CDR1 and CDR2: MNHEY and SVGAGI. This CDR3 spans 12 amino acids. The V gene lost 10 bases and the J gene lost 0 bases, with 9 bases spanning the gap. The CDR3 DNA reads as TGTGCCACAACAGAAGCTAACTATGGCTACACCTTC. Translating gives CATTEANYGYTF.

CDR3 loop: CASSPGSREYF. The CDR3 coding sequence is TGTGCCAGCAGCCCAGGGTCCCGTGAGTACTTC. The V gene is TRBV2, the J gene TRBJ2-7, with a possible D match to TRBD1 (5 bases). Germline loops: CDR1 SNHLY, CDR2 FYNNEI. This CDR3 comprises 11 residues. V lost 6 bases and J 11 bases, leaving 14 bases between the germline ends.

This clone was counted once. CDR3 in amino acids: CAWSVRGPDTGANVLTF. CDR3 in DNA: TGTGCCTGGAGTGTACGAGGCCCTGATACTGGGGCCAACGTCCTGACTTTC. The chain joins TRBV30 to TRBJ2-6; D not resolved. The CDR3 sequence is 17 residues long. Germline loops: CDR1 GTSNPN, CDR2 SVGIG (reference sequence). With 0 bases removed from V and 2 bases from J, the gap between germline ends came to 14 bases.

This clone was seen only once. The rearrangement links TRBV5-1 to TRBJ2-1; 9 nucleotides agree with TRBD1. The CDR3 contains 15 residues. J lost 10 bases, V lost 4 bases, and 12 bases had no gene match. Per germline, CDR1 SGHRS and CDR2 YFSETQ. CDR3 sequence: CASSKGQGFSSEQFF. The CDR3 DNA follows: TGCGCCAGCAGCAAGGGACAGGGATTTTCATCCGAGCAGTTCTTC.

The CDR3 nucleotides read TGCGCCAGCAGCTTGGATGGGGCTCGCGGCTACACCTTC. Encoded protein: CASSLDGARGYTF. The chain employs TRBV5-1 and TRBJ1-2; weak D call: TRBD1 (5 bases). V lost 0 bases to trimming and J lost 8 bases, with 11 bases between them. Germline CDR1 and CDR2: SGHRS and YFSETQ. The CDR3 extends over 13 amino acids. The complete variable domain, with remaining parts taken from reference TRBV5-1 and TRBJ1-2, reads KAGVTQTPRYLIKTRGQQVTLSCSPISGHRSVSWYQQTPGQGLQFLFEYFSETQRNKGNFPGRFSGRQFSNSRSEMNVSTLELGDSALYLCASSLDGARGYTFGSGTRLTVV.

The genes are TRBV6-1 and TRBJ2-3; D perhaps matches TRBD2 (5 bases). CDR3 length: 13 amino acids. Trimming shortened V by 2 bases and J by 6 bases, and 9 bases separated the two germline ends. Germline CDR1 is MNHNS and CDR2 is SASEGT. The DNA for the CDR3 is TGTGCCAGCAGTGAATCGGTAGCGGATACGCAGTATTTT. It codes for CASSESVADTQYF.

The V call is TRBV25-1, the J call TRBJ1-3; a possible D gene is TRBD1 (6 bases). The CDR3 runs 14 residues. Germline V gene lookup returns CDR1 MGHDK and CDR2 SYGVNS. Trimming stripped 6 bases from V and 8 bases from J, with 17 bases between. In DNA form, the CDR3 reads TGTGCCAGCAGCGAAGGTACAGGGAGGGACACCATATATTTT. This encodes CASSEGTGRDTIYF.

The gene calls are TRBV29-1 and TRBJ1-1; D call uncertain. Germline loops: CDR1 SQVTM, CDR2 ANQGSEA. V was shortened by 5 bases and J by 2 bases, with 9 bases between the two germline ends. This CDR3 has 12 residues. The CDR3 DNA reads TGCAGCGTTAATGAGGGAAACACTGAAGCTTTCTTT. Translated: CSVNEGNTEAFF.

The chain recombines TRBV5-6 with TRBJ2-1, with D perhaps assigned TRBD1 or TRBD2 (5 bases each). CDR1 and CDR2 from the germline V gene are SGHDT and YYEEEE. CDR3 length: 16 residues. Trimming took 2 bases from V and 9 from J, leaving 21 bases between them. CDR3 amino acids: CASSFLRRGGTGEQFF. CDR3 bases: TGTGCCAGCAGCTTCTTGCGTCGCGGTGGGACGGGTGAGCAGTTCTTC.

The chain recombines TRBV7-2 with TRBJ1-6; D is perhaps TRBD1 (5 bases). The CDR3 loop spans 15 amino acids. V shed 3 bases and J shed 7 bases, with 13 bases lying between them. Germline V gene data show CDR1 as SGHTA and CDR2 as FQGNSA. The CDR3 spells CASSLEGPGNSPLHF. CDR3 in DNA: TGTGCCAGCAGCTTGGAGGGACCCGGCAATTCACCCCTCCACTTT.

This clone appeared once. CDR3 loop: CASSTTGTSLDTGELFF. Written as DNA, the CDR3 is TGTGCCAGTAGTACCACCGGGACTAGCCTAGACACCGGGGAGCTGTTTTTT. The V and J genes are TRBV19 and TRBJ2-2; 9 nucleotides match TRBD2. CDR1 is LNHDA, CDR2 SQIVND, per germline (reference sequence). This CDR3 comprises 17 residues. The V gene end was trimmed by 4 bases and the J gene end by 3 bases; junction bases not matched to a gene: 9. The whole variable domain, remainder taken from reference TRBV19 and TRBJ2-2, is DGGITQSPKYLFRKEGQNVTLSCEQNLNHDAMYWYRQDPGQGLRLIYYSQIVNDFQKGDIAEGYSVSREKKESFPLTVTSAQKNPTAFYLCASSTTGTSLDTGELFFGEGSRLTVL.

This clone showed up just a few times. This sequence joins TRBV11-3 and TRBJ2-1; 13 nucleotides agree with TRBD2. V was pared by 5 bases and J by 2 bases, with 0 bases of the junction left unmatched. This CDR3 is built from 15 residues. Looked up from germline, CDR1 is SGHNT and CDR2 is YENEEA. CDR3 DNA sequence: TGTGCCAGCAGCGGGACTAGCGGGGCCTACAATGAGCAGTTCTTC. This sequence encodes CASSGTSGAYNEQFF.

The chain employs TRBV5-1 and TRBJ1-6, with D possibly TRBD1 on 5 matching bases. Germline CDR1 reads SGHRS; CDR2 reads YFSETQ. This CDR3 has 16 residues. V lost 3 bases and J lost 9, with 19 bases in between. Written as DNA, the CDR3 is TGCGCCAGCAGCTCTGACAGCAAGCGAACAGGTTCACCCCTCCACTTT. Translating gives CASSSDSKRTGSPLHF.